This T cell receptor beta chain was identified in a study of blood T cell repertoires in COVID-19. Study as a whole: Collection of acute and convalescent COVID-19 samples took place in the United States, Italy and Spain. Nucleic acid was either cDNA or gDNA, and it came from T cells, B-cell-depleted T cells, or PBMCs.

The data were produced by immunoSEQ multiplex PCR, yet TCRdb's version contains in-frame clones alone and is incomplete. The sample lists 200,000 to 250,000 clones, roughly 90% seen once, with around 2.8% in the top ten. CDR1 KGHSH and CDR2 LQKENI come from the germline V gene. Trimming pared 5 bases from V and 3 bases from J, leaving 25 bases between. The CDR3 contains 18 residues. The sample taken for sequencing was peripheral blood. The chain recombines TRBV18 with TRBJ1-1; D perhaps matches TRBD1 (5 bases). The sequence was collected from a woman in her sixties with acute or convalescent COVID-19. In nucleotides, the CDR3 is TGTGCCAGCTCAAAGGGGATACCCCGTGAAGTGTTGGACACTGAAGCTTTCTTT. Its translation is CASSKGIPREVLDTEAFF.